The present T cell receptor (beta chain) was sequenced within a study of spatial heterogeneity in lung cancer. Via MiXCR, TCRdb re-called the 5' RACE reads, giving one row per CDR3 protein. The sample lists 77,000 or so distinct CDR3 sequences; around 21% were seen once. The sample's time point: sample taken at primary tumor resection. Material for sequencing was whole RNA from tumor, nontumor lung or frozen PBMC, left unsorted. Samples came from roughly 70 TRACERx patients with untreated early-stage lung cancer. Germline CDR1 and CDR2: KGHDR and SFDVKD. The CDR3 contains 14 residues. Trimming removed 0 bases at V and 3 bases at J, with 6 bases between.

Here the sequenced sample was PBMCs, taken at surgery. This TCR was recovered from a male donor with early-stage non-small cell lung cancer. The chain joins TRBV24-1 to TRBJ2-3; D is undetermined. DNA of the CDR3: TGTGCCACCAGTGATTTGGGGCTAACAGATACGCAGTATTTT. It yields the protein CATSDLGLTDTQYF.